This T cell receptor beta chain was found in a study of beta chain features in type 1 diabetes. Study-wide findings and caveats: The naive, central memory and Treg TCRB repertoires of patients appeared to be more similar to one another than those of healthy donors. Patients and controls would share equally any PCR tilt toward shorter templates.

This clone was recorded a few times. What it binds is not known. The CDR3 has 11 amino acids. Germline V CDR1 and CDR2: SGHNT, YENEEA. V lost 4 bases, J lost 9 bases, and 9 bases lay in between. The entirety of the isolated RNA underwent reverse transcription, so expressed TCRB transcripts were sequenced. Assay used: immunoSEQ multiplex PCR; TCRdb lists only in-frame clones, some missing. The table has under 300,000 clones, 25% to 30% seen once. The TCR comes from a man in his thirties or forties in good health. Sequences were obtained from central memory CD4+ T cells from blood. The chain uses TRBV11-3 and TRBJ2-5; D is undetermined. The CDR3 nucleotides read TGTGCCAGCAGCTCTAGTGTCGCCCAGTACTTC. Protein sequence: CASSSSVAQYF.